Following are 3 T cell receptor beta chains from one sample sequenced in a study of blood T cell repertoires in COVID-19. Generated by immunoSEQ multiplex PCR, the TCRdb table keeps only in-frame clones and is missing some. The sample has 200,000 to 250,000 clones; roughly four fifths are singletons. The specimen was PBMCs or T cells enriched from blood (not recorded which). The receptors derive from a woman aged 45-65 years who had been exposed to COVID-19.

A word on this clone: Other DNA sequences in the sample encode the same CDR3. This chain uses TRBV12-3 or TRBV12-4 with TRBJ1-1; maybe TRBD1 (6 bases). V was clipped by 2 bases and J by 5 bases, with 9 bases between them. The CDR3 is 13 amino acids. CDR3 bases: TGTGCCAGCAGTTTACAGGGGTGGACTGAAGCTTTCTTT. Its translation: CASSLQGWTEAFF.

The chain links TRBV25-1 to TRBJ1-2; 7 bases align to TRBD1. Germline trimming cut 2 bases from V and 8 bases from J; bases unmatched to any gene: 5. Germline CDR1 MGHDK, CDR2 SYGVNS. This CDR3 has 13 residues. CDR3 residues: CASSETPGGGYTF. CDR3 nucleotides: TGTGCCAGCAGTGAAACCCCAGGGGGAGGCTACACCTTC.

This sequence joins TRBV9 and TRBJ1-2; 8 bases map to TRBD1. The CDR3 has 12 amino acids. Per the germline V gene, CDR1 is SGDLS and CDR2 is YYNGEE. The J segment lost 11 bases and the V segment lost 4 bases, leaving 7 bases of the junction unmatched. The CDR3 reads CASSTAGQGYTF. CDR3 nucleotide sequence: TGTGCCAGCAGCACAGCCGGACAGGGATACACCTTC.